The entry below describes one TCR beta chain. Its antigen is unidentified. The source of the sample is a study of neurological immune-mediated disorders. Notes on the study in general: The greatest TCR clonal expansion occurred in HTLV-1-associated myelopathy and the least in multiple sclerosis, which fell below healthy controls.

A total of 2 million PBMCs stored at -80 degrees C provided the unsorted libraries. Template-switch 5'RACE cDNA synthesis added a 10-nucleotide unique molecular identifier. TCRdb used MiXCR to reprocess the 5' RACE reads, holding one entry per CDR3 protein. This table holds 25,000 to 35,000 distinct CDR3 sequences, roughly an eighth found once. The receptor comes from a man aged 55 to 69 in good health. What was sequenced was PBMCs.

The CDR3: CASSPFNGGRETQYF. The CDR3 nucleotides read TGTGCCAGCAGCCCCTTTAACGGGGGGAGAGAGACCCAGTACTTC. V and J are TRBV7-2 and TRBJ2-5, with TRBD2 matching over 7 bases. The junction had 10 bases not matched to a gene; V was cut back by 5 bases and J by 4 bases. Looked up from germline, CDR1 is SGHTA and CDR2 is FQGNSA. The CDR3 sequence is 15 residues long. The whole variable domain, remainder taken from reference TRBV7-2 and TRBJ2-5, is GAGVSQSPSNKVTEKGKDVELRCDPISGHTALYWYRQSLGQGLEFLIYFQGNSAPDKSGLPSDRFSAERTGGSVSTLTIQRTQQEDSAVYLCASSPFNGGRETQYFGPGTRLLVL.